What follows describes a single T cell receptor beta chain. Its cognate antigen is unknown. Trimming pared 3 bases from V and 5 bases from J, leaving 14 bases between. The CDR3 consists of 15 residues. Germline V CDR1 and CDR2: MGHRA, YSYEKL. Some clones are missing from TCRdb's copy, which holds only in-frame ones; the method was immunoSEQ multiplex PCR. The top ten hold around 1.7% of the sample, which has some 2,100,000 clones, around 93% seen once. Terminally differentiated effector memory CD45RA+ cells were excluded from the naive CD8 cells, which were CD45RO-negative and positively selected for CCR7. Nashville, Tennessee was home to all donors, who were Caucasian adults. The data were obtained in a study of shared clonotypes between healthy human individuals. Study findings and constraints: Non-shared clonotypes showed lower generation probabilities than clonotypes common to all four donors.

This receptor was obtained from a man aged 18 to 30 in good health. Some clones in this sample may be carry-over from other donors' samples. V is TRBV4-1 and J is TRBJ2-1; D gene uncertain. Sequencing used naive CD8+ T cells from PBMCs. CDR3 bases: TGCGCCAGCAGCCAGTCTAGGCAGATAAACAATGAGCAGTTCTTC. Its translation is CASSQSRQINNEQFF.